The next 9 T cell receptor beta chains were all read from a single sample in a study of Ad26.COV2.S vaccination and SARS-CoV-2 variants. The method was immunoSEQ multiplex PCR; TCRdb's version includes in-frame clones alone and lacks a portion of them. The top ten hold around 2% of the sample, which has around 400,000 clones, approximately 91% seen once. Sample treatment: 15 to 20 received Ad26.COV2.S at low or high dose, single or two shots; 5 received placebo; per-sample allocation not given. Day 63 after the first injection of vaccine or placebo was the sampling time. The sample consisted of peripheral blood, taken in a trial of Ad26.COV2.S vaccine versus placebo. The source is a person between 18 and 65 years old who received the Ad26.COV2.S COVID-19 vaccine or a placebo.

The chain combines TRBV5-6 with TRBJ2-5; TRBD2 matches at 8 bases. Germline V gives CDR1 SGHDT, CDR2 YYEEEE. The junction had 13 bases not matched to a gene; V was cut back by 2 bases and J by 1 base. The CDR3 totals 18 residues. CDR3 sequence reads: CASSLAGVELFGQETQYF. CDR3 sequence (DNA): TGTGCCAGCAGCTTAGCGGGAGTCGAGTTATTTGGCCAAGAGACCCAGTACTTC.

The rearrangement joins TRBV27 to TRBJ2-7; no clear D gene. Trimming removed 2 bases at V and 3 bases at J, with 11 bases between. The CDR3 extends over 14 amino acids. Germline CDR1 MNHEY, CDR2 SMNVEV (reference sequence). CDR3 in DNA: TGTGCCAGCAGTTTAAGTCAGGCCTTCTACGAGCAGTACTTC. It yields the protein CASSLSQAFYEQYF.

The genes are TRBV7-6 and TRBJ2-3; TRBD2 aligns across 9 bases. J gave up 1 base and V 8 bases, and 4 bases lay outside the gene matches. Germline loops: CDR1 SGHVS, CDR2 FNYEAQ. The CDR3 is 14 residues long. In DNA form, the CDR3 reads TGTGCCAGCCATAGCGGGAGTGGCACAGATACGCAGTATTTT. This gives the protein CASHSGSGTDTQYF. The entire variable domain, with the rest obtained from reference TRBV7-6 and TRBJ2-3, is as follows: GAGVSQSPRYKVTKRGQDVALRCDPISGHVSLYWYRQALGQGPEFLTYFNYEAQQDKSGLPNDRFSAERPEGSISTLTIQRTEQRDSAMYRCASHSGSGTDTQYFGPGTRLTVL.

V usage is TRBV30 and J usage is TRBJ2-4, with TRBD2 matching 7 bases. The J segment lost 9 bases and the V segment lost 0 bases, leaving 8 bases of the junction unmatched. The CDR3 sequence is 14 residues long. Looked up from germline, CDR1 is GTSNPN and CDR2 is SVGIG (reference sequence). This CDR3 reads CAWSVQLASSIQYF. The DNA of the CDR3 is TGTGCCTGGAGTGTACAACTAGCGAGTAGCATTCAGTACTTC.

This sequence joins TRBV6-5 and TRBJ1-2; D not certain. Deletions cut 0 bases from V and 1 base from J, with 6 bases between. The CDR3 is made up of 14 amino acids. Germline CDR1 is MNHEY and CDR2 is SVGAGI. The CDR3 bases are TGTGCCAGCAGTTACTCGGCAGATAACTATGGCTACACCTTC. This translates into CASSYSADNYGYTF.

The CDR3 DNA is TGTGCCAGCTTGAAAGGGGGGGGACGGCATGAAAAACTGTTTTTT. This codes for CASLKGGGRHEKLFF. This chain connects TRBV28 to TRBJ1-4; TRBD1 is a possible D gene (6 bases). Deletions cut 8 bases from V and 6 bases from J, with 19 bases between. The CDR3 is made up of 15 amino acids. Germline V lookup: CDR1 MDHEN, CDR2 SYDVKM.

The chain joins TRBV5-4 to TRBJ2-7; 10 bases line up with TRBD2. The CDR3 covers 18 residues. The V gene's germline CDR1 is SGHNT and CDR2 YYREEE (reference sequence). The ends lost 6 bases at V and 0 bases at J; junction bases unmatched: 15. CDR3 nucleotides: TGTGCCAGCAACTCGGAGGGGGCTAGCGGGGGATTCTCCTACGAGCAGTACTTC. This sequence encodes CASNSEGASGGFSYEQYF.

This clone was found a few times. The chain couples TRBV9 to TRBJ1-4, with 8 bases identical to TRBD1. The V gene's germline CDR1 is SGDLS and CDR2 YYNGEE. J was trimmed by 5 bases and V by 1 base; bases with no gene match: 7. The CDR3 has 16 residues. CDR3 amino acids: CASSVTGQGLNEKLFF. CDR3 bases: TGTGCCAGCAGCGTAACTGGACAGGGCCTCAATGAAAAACTGTTTTTT.

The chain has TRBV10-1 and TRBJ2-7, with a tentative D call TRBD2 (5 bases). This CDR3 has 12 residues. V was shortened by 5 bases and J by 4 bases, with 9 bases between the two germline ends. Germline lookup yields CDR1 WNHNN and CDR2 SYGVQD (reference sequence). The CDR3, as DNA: TGCGCCAGCAGTCCCGGCGGGTACGAGCAGTACTTC. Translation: CASSPGGYEQYF.